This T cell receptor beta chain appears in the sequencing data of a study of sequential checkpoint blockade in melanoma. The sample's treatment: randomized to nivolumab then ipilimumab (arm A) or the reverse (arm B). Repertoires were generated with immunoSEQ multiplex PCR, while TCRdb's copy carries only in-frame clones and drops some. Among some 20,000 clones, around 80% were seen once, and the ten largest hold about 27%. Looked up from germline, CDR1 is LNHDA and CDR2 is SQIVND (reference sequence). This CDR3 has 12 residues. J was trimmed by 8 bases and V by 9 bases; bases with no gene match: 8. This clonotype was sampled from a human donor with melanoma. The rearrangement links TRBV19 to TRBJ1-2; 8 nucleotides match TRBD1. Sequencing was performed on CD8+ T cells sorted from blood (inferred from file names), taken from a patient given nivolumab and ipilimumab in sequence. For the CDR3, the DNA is TGTGCCAGCCGGACAGGGATGGTGGGCTACACCTTC. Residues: CASRTGMVGYTF.